A selection of T cell receptor beta chains follows, all from one sample in a study of blood T cell repertoires in COVID-19. The repertoire was sequenced with immunoSEQ multiplex PCR; TCRdb's copy has only in-frame clones and lacks some. Among over 85,000 clones listed, more than 75% were seen once. Source material: peripheral blood. These receptor sequences come from a woman in her forties or fifties with acute or convalescent COVID-19. The CDR3 runs from the conserved cysteine through the conserved F or W.

v_call	j_call	cdr3_aa
TRBV5-1	TRBJ2-2	CASSLIGGTGELFF
TRBV15	TRBJ1-6	CATSRAGTAPNSPLHF
TRBV9	TRBJ1-3	CASSVNPVRPDRSSGNTIYF
TRBV2	TRBJ2-7	CASRPGLAGGEQYF
TRBV24-1	TRBJ2-1	CATSDSGTRGRNEQFF
TRBV24-1	TRBJ2-1	CATSDPAAGGANEQFF
TRBV27	TRBJ2-5	CASSLGGGETQYF
TRBV6-8	TRBJ2-3	CASSYRLTSGSADTQYF
TRBV5-1	TRBJ1-4	CASSYGQTNEKLFF
TRBV6-5	TRBJ2-7	CASSYSGQTTAEQYF
TRBV3-1/TRBV3-2	TRBJ2-3	CASSSRVSADTQYF
TRBV4-2	TRBJ2-4	CASSQASGRAKNIQYF
TRBV3-1/TRBV3-2	TRBJ2-3	CASSPLAGRDTQYF
TRBV6-5	TRBJ2-7	CASRRGRDYEQYF
TRBV9	TRBJ2-1	CASSVGRLSSYNEQFF
TRBV6-2/TRBV6-3	TRBJ2-7	CASSTTGTSRYEQYF
TRBV29-1	TRBJ1-1	CSVKGVPNTEAFF
TRBV24-1	TRBJ1-2	CATSDPPDYGYTF
TRBV18	TRBJ2-5	CASSPVTVQETQYF
TRBV7-9	TRBJ2-2	CATPGQGGTGELFF
TRBV1	TRBJ2-1	CTSSQGYRDEQFF
TRBV7-9	TRBJ2-2	CASSGPQGTNTGELFF
TRBV2	TRBJ1-2	CASRPTGTGIRYGYTF
TRBV28	TRBJ2-7	CATRGPGTSRYEQYF
TRBV10-1	TRBJ2-2	CASSETSGTTGELFF
TRBV12-3/TRBV12-4	TRBJ2-1	CASSGALVEQFF
TRBV30	TRBJ2-7	CAWSPGTGDYEQYF
TRBV3-1/TRBV3-2	TRBJ2-5	CASSLSGRAKETQYF
TRBV7-9	TRBJ2-2	CASKGQGGTGELFF
TRBV6-5	TRBJ2-4	CASSYSFSQAGGIQYF
TRBV19	TRBJ1-4	CASSTGPGQQNEKLFF
TRBV11-2	TRBJ2-7	CASSLNRERMGEQYF
TRBV30	TRBJ2-7	CAWGDSHAYEQYF
TRBV5-1	TRBJ2-1	CASSLGLANPFYNEQFF
TRBV10-3	TRBJ2-5	CAISWDRGQETQYF
TRBV27	TRBJ2-1	CASSLDRSSYNEQFF
TRBV5-8	TRBJ1-5	CASTRYGTGHQPQHF
TRBV15	TRBJ2-1	CATSRAGDSYNEQFF
TRBV19	TRBJ2-7	CASSIGTSGSYEQYF
TRBV2	TRBJ1-5	CASSDTPAWQPQHF
TRBV7-2	TRBJ2-1	CAPHPRQGKGDEQFF
TRBV5-1	TRBJ2-5	CASSLGFGQEGETQYF
TRBV10-3	TRBJ2-7	CAISEGTSGNLNEQYF
TRBV6-6	TRBJ2-7	CASSPTSGSYEQYF
TRBV15	TRBJ2-7	CATSARGTSGGSSYEQYF
TRBV5-1	TRBJ1-2	CASSLQQGGYGYTF
TRBV3-1/TRBV3-2	TRBJ1-6	CASSNRVSPLHF
TRBV6-5	TRBJ1-2	CASRATAGMYGYTF
TRBV5-1	TRBJ2-1	CASSLDPGGNEQFF
TRBV19	TRBJ2-5	CWVSGQETQYF
TRBV28	TRBJ2-3	CASSFPGTSGRVAQYF